This T cell receptor (beta chain) was sequenced for a study of blood T cell repertoires in COVID-19. Produced via immunoSEQ multiplex PCR; TCRdb's table is partial and in-frame only. This repertoire shows 280,000 or so clones, over 75% found once; its top ten account for approximately 8.8%. The V and J ends lost 5 bases and 0 bases respectively, with 17 bases between them. The CDR3 sequence is 17 residues long. Germline V gives CDR1 LNHDA, CDR2 SQIVND (reference sequence). The TCR sequence derives from a man younger than 35 with active or convalescent COVID-19. This chain connects TRBV19 to TRBJ1-5, with a possible D match to TRBD1 (5 bases). The sequenced sample consisted of peripheral blood. CDR3 amino acids: CASSHRNTGDSNQPQHF. DNA of the CDR3: TGTGCCAGTAGTCACCGAAATACAGGCGATAGCAATCAGCCCCAGCATTTT.